A selection of T cell receptor beta chains follows, all from one sample in a study of Graves' ophthalmopathy and Graves' hyperthyroidism. TCRdb redid the calling of the multiplex PCR reads with MiXCR, one entry per CDR3 protein. The sample lists around 1,200,000 distinct CDR3 sequences, approximately 35% occurring once. The sequencing sample was made of peripheral blood or thyroid tissue (not recorded which). Every receptor here comes from an adult man with Graves' hyperthyroidism. The CDR3 runs from the conserved cysteine through the conserved F or W. A D gene is named only where the DNA matches it firmly. Some rows have no size entry. The others give once, few or many, or a class for an expanded clone.

TRBV18	few	TRBJ2-2	.	CASSLQPGELFF	TGTGCCAGCTCCCTACAACCCGGGGAGCTGTTTTTT
TRBV28	few	TRBJ1-4	.	CASSASGTIGEKLFF	TGTGCCAGCAGTGCGTCCGGGACAATAGGGGAAAAACTGTTTTTT
TRBV19	once	TRBJ2-2	.	CASSILRRNGGLFF	TGTGCCAGTAGTATATTGAGGAGGAACGGGGGGCTGTTTTTT
TRBV20-1	many	TRBJ1-6	.	CSARGDVRGTVNSPLHF	TGCAGTGCTAGAGGGGACGTTCGGGGTACGGTTAATTCACCCCTCCACTTT
TRBV2	many	TRBJ1-2	.	CALGQGSYGYTF	TGTGCCCTCGGGCAGGGTAGCTATGGCTACACCTTC
TRBV7-9	many	TRBJ2-7	.	CASSQGNEQYF	TGTGCCAGCAGCCAAGGGAACGAGCAGTACTTC
TRBV7-9	.	TRBJ1-1	.	CASSLGKFMNTEAFF	TGTGCCAGCAGCTTAGGGAAGTTCATGAACACTGAAGCTTTCTTT
TRBV4-2	few	TRBJ1-3	TRBD1	CASSPPTGGLGGNTIYF	TGTGCCAGCAGCCCCCCTACAGGGGGATTAGGTGGAAACACCATATATTTT
TRBV4-3	few	TRBJ2-7	.	CASSQASQGGYEQYF	TGCGCCAGCAGCCAAGCTTCTCAGGGAGGCTACGAGCAGTACTTC
TRBV5-1	.	TRBJ1-3	.	CASSLLPGSAGDTIYF	TGCGCCAGCAGCTTGTTGCCGGGAAGCGCTGGAGACACCATATATTTT
TRBV12-3/TRBV12-4	few	TRBJ2-6	TRBD1	CASSFGTGGTGANVLTF	TGTGCCAGCAGTTTTGGGACAGGGGGGACTGGGGCCAACGTCCTGACTTTC
TRBV6-1	once	TRBJ2-7	.	CASNGGDVSF	TGTGCCAGTAATGGAGGGGACGTCAGCTTC
TRBV4-3	many	TRBJ1-5	.	CASSRQPRQAYQPQHF	TGCGCCAGCAGCCGCCAGCCCCGACAGGCCTACCAGCCCCAGCATTTT
TRBV7-9	many	TRBJ1-2	.	CASSLTGNSIYGYTF	TGTGCCAGCAGCCTCACAGGAAACTCGATCTATGGCTACACCTTC
TRBV6-5	few	TRBJ1-5	.	CASRLGQINQPQHF	TGTGCCAGCAGACTCGGACAAATCAATCAGCCCCAGCATTTT
TRBV29-1	few	TRBJ2-2	TRBD2	CSLTSGSTGELFF	TGCAGCTTGACTAGCGGGTCGACCGGGGAGCTGTTTTTT
TRBV4-3	few	TRBJ1-2	.	CASSQDLTLRGYTF	TGCGCCAGCAGCCAAGATCTGACCCTACGAGGCTACACCTTC
TRBV11-2	many	TRBJ1-1	.	CASSLGSSASLFF	TGTGCCAGCAGCTTAGGGTCTTCGGCGAGTCTCTTCTTT
TRBV2	few	TRBJ2-7	TRBD1	CASSYDRGSYEQYF	TGTGCCAGCAGTTACGACAGGGGCTCCTACGAGCAGTACTTC
TRBV29-1	.	TRBJ2-2	TRBD2	CSLRLAGGDTGELFF	TGCAGCTTGCGACTAGCGGGAGGCGACACCGGGGAGCTGTTTTTT
TRBV7-2	.	TRBJ1-2	.	CASSLGLGTGLSYGYTF	TGTGCCAGCAGCTTAGGTCTCGGGACCGGCCTTAGCTATGGCTACACCTTC
TRBV6-5	.	TRBJ1-2	TRBD1	CASSLIGGQGVHYGYTF	TGTGCCAGCAGTCTCATAGGAGGACAGGGGGTTCACTATGGCTACACCTTC
TRBV14	.	TRBJ1-4	.	CASSQDQLRTTTNEKLFF	TGTGCCAGCAGCCAAGATCAGCTGAGGACCACAACTAATGAAAAACTGTTTTTT
TRBV29-1	many	TRBJ2-2	.	CSVDRGPGELFF	TGCAGCGTGGATCGGGGTCCCGGGGAGCTGTTTTTT
TRBV24-1	.	TRBJ1-1	.	CATSDPGTNTEAFF	TGTGCCACCAGTGACCCCGGGACGAACACTGAAGCTTTCTTT
TRBV29-1	few	TRBJ2-5	.	CSALTGNQPQYF	TGCAGCGCCTTGACAGGAAATCAGCCCCAGTACTTC
TRBV5-4	many	TRBJ1-1	.	CASSFLGPLNTEAFF	TGTGCCAGCAGCTTTCTCGGACCTTTGAACACTGAAGCTTTCTTT
TRBV27	.	TRBJ1-2	TRBD1	CASSPGQGVVYGYTF	TGTGCCAGCAGTCCGGGACAGGGGGTGGTCTATGGCTACACCTTC
TRBV7-9	.	TRBJ2-6	TRBD1	CASSPGGGTGGSGANVLTF	TGTGCCAGCAGCCCAGGGGGGGGGACAGGGGGATCTGGGGCCAACGTCCTGACTTTC
TRBV12-3/TRBV12-4	once	TRBJ2-7	.	CASSSSEGQEVNEQYF	TGTGCCAGCAGTTCCTCAGAGGGGCAGGAAGTCAACGAGCAGTACTTC
TRBV20-1	many	TRBJ1-6	TRBD1	CSARAGTGSSPLHF	TGCAGTGCTAGAGCCGGGACAGGGAGTTCACCCCTCCACTTT
TRBV3-1	.	TRBJ2-2	.	CASSQVIRDARPSNTGELFF	TGTGCCAGCAGCCAAGTGATCAGGGACGCACGGCCGTCGAACACCGGGGAGCTGTTTTTT
TRBV2	many	TRBJ1-5	.	CASSEGTNSNQPQHF	TGTGCCAGCAGTGAAGGGACAAATAGCAATCAGCCCCAGCATTTT
TRBV6-1	.	TRBJ2-7	TRBD1	CASGDRGLGEQYF	TGTGCCAGCGGTGACAGGGGATTAGGGGAGCAGTACTTC
TRBV10-3	.	TRBJ1-1	.	CASRPGNQDTEAFF	TGTGCCAGCAGGCCCGGGAATCAGGACACTGAAGCTTTCTTT
TRBV12-3/TRBV12-4	many	TRBJ2-5	TRBD2	CASSFPGLPSVQYF	TGTGCCAGCAGTTTTCCGGGACTACCGTCGGTCCAGTACTTC
TRBV12-3/TRBV12-4	once	TRBJ2-7	.	CAGSRYPYEQYF	TGTGCCGGCAGTAGGTATCCTTACGAGCAGTACTTC
TRBV2	many	TRBJ2-7	.	CASSGTEIFYEQYF	TGTGCCAGCAGTGGGACGGAGATATTCTACGAGCAGTACTTC
TRBV29-1	.	TRBJ2-2	TRBD2	CSVELAGGELFF	TGCAGCGTTGAACTAGCGGGAGGGGAGCTGTTTTTT
TRBV29-1	many	TRBJ1-4	.	CSVGSNEKLFF	TGCAGCGTTGGGAGTAATGAAAAACTGTTTTTT
TRBV28	.	TRBJ2-7	.	CASSLAEFSYEQYF	TGTGCCAGCAGTTTAGCGGAGTTCTCCTACGAGCAGTACTTC
TRBV2	few	TRBJ1-5	TRBD1	CASSYSDRGSNQPQHF	TGTGCCAGCAGTTACTCGGACAGGGGCAGCAATCAGCCCCAGCATTTT
TRBV7-9	many	TRBJ2-5	TRBD1	CASSLRGPDTQQETQYF	TGTGCCAGCAGCTTAAGGGGGCCGGACACCCAACAAGAGACCCAGTACTTC
TRBV6-1	once	TRBJ1-2	.	CASRTRTGGYTF	TGTGCCAGTCGTACTAGGACCGGCGGCTACACCTTC
TRBV24-1	many	TRBJ2-7	TRBD1	CATSDSGTGTYEQYF	TGTGCCACCAGTGATTCAGGGACAGGGACCTACGAGCAGTACTTC
TRBV29-1	.	TRBJ1-5	.	CSVGGTGAGSQPQHF	TGCAGCGTTGGGGGGACGGGTGCGGGGTCTCAGCCCCAGCATTTT
TRBV24-1	many	TRBJ2-2	TRBD2	CATSDLRLAGTNTGELFF	TGTGCCACCAGTGATTTGCGGTTAGCGGGCACGAACACCGGGGAGCTGTTTTTT
TRBV2	.	TRBJ2-7	.	CASLGLGGSYEQYF	TGTGCCAGCTTAGGGCTTGGGGGCTCCTACGAGCAGTACTTC
TRBV10-3	.	TRBJ2-6	TRBD1	CATRPGQHSGANVLTF	TGTGCCACTCGGCCGGGACAGCACTCTGGGGCCAACGTCCTGACTTTC